A selection of T cell receptor beta chains follows, all from one sample in a study of blood T cell repertoires in COVID-19. Libraries were prepared by immunoSEQ multiplex PCR; TCRdb keeps only in-frame clonotypes and omits some of them. The profile shows roughly 230,000 clones, 85% to 90% of them singletons. The sample consisted of PBMCs or T cells enriched from blood (not recorded which). The source of these receptors is a woman in her 30s with acute COVID-19. The CDR3 runs from the conserved cysteine through the conserved F or W. Each record gives: D gene, J gene, clone size, V gene, CDR3 protein, CDR3 DNA. The D gene is left open where the match is weak. Rows give clone size only sometimes, using once, few, many, or a class for an expanded clone.

D gene: -
J gene: TRBJ1-5
clone size: -
V gene: TRBV28
CDR3 protein: CASSPWTAYSNQPQHF
CDR3 DNA: TGTGCCAGCTCCCCGTGGACAGCTTATAGCAATCAGCCCCAGCATTTT

D gene: TRBD2
J gene: TRBJ2-1
clone size: -
V gene: TRBV30
CDR3 protein: CAWSQGLAVNEQFF
CDR3 DNA: TGTGCCTGGAGTCAAGGACTAGCTGTCAATGAGCAGTTCTTC

D gene: TRBD1
J gene: TRBJ2-1
clone size: -
V gene: TRBV11-2
CDR3 protein: CASSYTTGDVSYNEQFF
CDR3 DNA: TGTGCCAGCAGCTACACGACAGGGGATGTCTCCTACAATGAGCAGTTCTTC

D gene: TRBD1
J gene: TRBJ2-7
clone size: -
V gene: TRBV6-5
CDR3 protein: CASSYSAGGDEQYF
CDR3 DNA: TGTGCCAGCAGTTACTCCGCAGGGGGTGACGAGCAGTACTTC

D gene: -
J gene: TRBJ2-7
clone size: -
V gene: TRBV7-9
CDR3 protein: CASSWTGAYEQYF
CDR3 DNA: TGTGCCAGCAGCTGGACTGGGGCCTACGAGCAGTACTTC

D gene: -
J gene: TRBJ1-1
clone size: once
V gene: TRBV5-1
CDR3 protein: CASRLNAEAFF
CDR3 DNA: TGCGCCAGCAGACTTAATGCTGAAGCTTTCTTT

D gene: TRBD1
J gene: TRBJ1-1
clone size: -
V gene: TRBV27
CDR3 protein: CASSRTGLNTEAFF
CDR3 DNA: TGTGCCAGCAGTCGGACAGGGCTGAACACTGAAGCTTTCTTT

D gene: -
J gene: TRBJ2-3
clone size: -
V gene: TRBV14
CDR3 protein: CASSQPTWAGADTQYF
CDR3 DNA: TGTGCCAGCAGCCAACCTACTTGGGCAGGGGCAGATACGCAGTATTTT

D gene: -
J gene: TRBJ2-3
clone size: -
V gene: TRBV5-1
CDR3 protein: CASSRGGESTDTQYF
CDR3 DNA: TGCGCCAGCAGCCGGGGCGGGGAAAGCACAGATACGCAGTATTTT

D gene: -
J gene: TRBJ1-3
clone size: few
V gene: TRBV24-1
CDR3 protein: CATSDSLAASPSGNTIYF
CDR3 DNA: TGTGCCACCAGTGATTCCCTCGCGGCTTCACCGTCAGGAAACACCATATATTTT

D gene: TRBD1
J gene: TRBJ1-5
clone size: once
V gene: TRBV2
CDR3 protein: CASSDLTQGVFNQPQHF
CDR3 DNA: TGTGCCAGCAGTGACCTCACTCAGGGGGTCTTCAATCAGCCCCAGCATTTT

D gene: TRBD2
J gene: TRBJ2-3
clone size: -
V gene: TRBV7-8
CDR3 protein: CASSSHTGTSGVDTQYF
CDR3 DNA: TGTGCCAGCAGCTCTCACACCGGGACTAGCGGGGTAGATACGCAGTATTTT

D gene: -
J gene: TRBJ1-1
clone size: -
V gene: TRBV11-2
CDR3 protein: CASSLKVRGDTEAFF
CDR3 DNA: TGTGCCAGCAGCCTGAAGGTTAGAGGAGACACTGAAGCTTTCTTT

D gene: TRBD1
J gene: TRBJ2-3
clone size: -
V gene: TRBV29-1
CDR3 protein: CSVDRDRVTDTQYF
CDR3 DNA: TGCAGCGTTGATCGGGACAGGGTCACAGATACGCAGTATTTT

D gene: -
J gene: TRBJ1-2
clone size: -
V gene: TRBV6-5
CDR3 protein: CASDSGFGYTF
CDR3 DNA: TGTGCCAGCGACTCGGGATTCGGCTACACCTTC

D gene: -
J gene: TRBJ2-7
clone size: -
V gene: TRBV3-1/TRBV3-2
CDR3 protein: CASSHSRYEQYF
CDR3 DNA: TGTGCCAGCAGCCATAGCCGCTACGAGCAGTACTTC

D gene: TRBD1
J gene: TRBJ1-5
clone size: -
V gene: TRBV12-5
CDR3 protein: CASGGGDRHNQPQHF
CDR3 DNA: TGTGCTAGTGGTGGAGGGGACAGGCACAATCAGCCCCAGCATTTT

D gene: -
J gene: TRBJ1-1
clone size: -
V gene: TRBV6-5
CDR3 protein: CASGERTDTVAFF
CDR3 DNA: TGTGCCAGCGGGGAGAGGACAGACACTGTGGCTTTCTTT

D gene: -
J gene: TRBJ2-5
clone size: -
V gene: TRBV6-2/TRBV6-3
CDR3 protein: CASSPLRKDLGQETQYF
CDR3 DNA: TGTGCCAGCAGCCCTCTCCGGAAGGACTTGGGTCAAGAGACCCAGTACTTC

D gene: -
J gene: TRBJ1-2
clone size: -
V gene: TRBV3-1/TRBV3-2
CDR3 protein: CASSQRDTVLNGYTF
CDR3 DNA: TGTGCCAGCAGCCAAAGGGACACAGTACTTAATGGCTACACCTTC

D gene: -
J gene: TRBJ1-2
clone size: -
V gene: TRBV6-5
CDR3 protein: CASRAGHLYGYTF
CDR3 DNA: TGTGCCAGCAGAGCAGGGCATCTTTACGGCTACACCTTC

D gene: -
J gene: TRBJ1-1
clone size: -
V gene: TRBV15
CDR3 protein: CATSRRTDTEAFF
CDR3 DNA: TGTGCCACCAGCAGGCGTACCGACACTGAAGCTTTCTTT

D gene: TRBD2
J gene: TRBJ2-5
clone size: -
V gene: TRBV11-1
CDR3 protein: CASSSRLAGEQETQYF
CDR3 DNA: TGTGCCAGCAGCTCGCGACTAGCGGGGGAGCAAGAGACCCAGTACTTC

D gene: -
J gene: TRBJ1-6
clone size: -
V gene: TRBV6-1
CDR3 protein: CASSDPERGSPLHF
CDR3 DNA: TGTGCCAGCAGTGACCCAGAAAGGGGTTCACCCCTCCACTTT

D gene: -
J gene: TRBJ2-7
clone size: once
V gene: TRBV10-3
CDR3 protein: CAISADSGTYEQYF
CDR3 DNA: TGTGCCATCAGTGCGGACTCGGGGACCTACGAGCAGTACTTC